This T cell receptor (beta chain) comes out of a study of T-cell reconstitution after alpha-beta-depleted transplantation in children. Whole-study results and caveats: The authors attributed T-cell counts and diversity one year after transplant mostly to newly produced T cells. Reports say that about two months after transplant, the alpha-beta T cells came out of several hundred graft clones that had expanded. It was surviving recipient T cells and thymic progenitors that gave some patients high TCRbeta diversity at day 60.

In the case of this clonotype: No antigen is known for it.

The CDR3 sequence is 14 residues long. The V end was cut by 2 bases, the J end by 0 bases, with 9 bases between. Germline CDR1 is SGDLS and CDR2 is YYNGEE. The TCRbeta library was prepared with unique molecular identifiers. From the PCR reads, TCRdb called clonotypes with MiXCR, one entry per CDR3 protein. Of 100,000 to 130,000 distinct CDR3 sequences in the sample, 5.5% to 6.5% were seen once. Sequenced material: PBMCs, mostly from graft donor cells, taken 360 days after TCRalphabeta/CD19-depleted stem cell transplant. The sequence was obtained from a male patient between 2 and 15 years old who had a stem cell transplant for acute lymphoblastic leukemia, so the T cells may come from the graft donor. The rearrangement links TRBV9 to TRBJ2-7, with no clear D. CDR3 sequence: CASSVQQISYEQYF. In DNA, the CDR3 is TGTGCCAGCAGCGTTCAACAGATCTCCTACGAGCAGTACTTC.